A selection of T cell receptor beta chains follows, all from one sample in a study of shared clonotypes between healthy human individuals. The protocol was immunoSEQ multiplex PCR, while the TCRdb copy is restricted to in-frame clones and leaves out a portion. Among some 630,000 clones listed, around 96% were seen once. The sample taken for sequencing was naive CD8+ T cells sorted from blood. All receptors come from a woman under 40 in good health. CDR3s include the opening cysteine and the closing phenylalanine or tryptophan. The order of the fields is D gene, J gene, clone size, V gene, CDR3 DNA, CDR3 protein. A D gene is named only where the DNA matches it firmly. Not all rows give a size; the values are once, few, many and, for expanded clones, a class.

TRBD1 | TRBJ2-7 | - | TRBV19 | TGTGCCAGTAGTCCCGGGACAGGCCAGACCTACGAGCAGTACTTC | CASSPGTGQTYEQYF
- | TRBJ2-1 | - | TRBV13 | TGTGCCAGCAGCCACAGGGAAACTCCCTACAATGAGCAGTTCTTC | CASSHRETPYNEQFF
TRBD2 | TRBJ2-7 | - | TRBV5-4 | TGTGCCAGCAGCTCCCGGACTAGCGGGAACTCCTACGAGCAGTACTTC | CASSSRTSGNSYEQYF
TRBD2 | TRBJ2-3 | - | TRBV27 | TGTGCCAGCAGTTTCTTAGCGGGGGTCACAGATACGCAGTATTTT | CASSFLAGVTDTQYF
- | TRBJ1-1 | - | TRBV6-5 | TGTGCCAGCAGTTCCCTAGGCCCGAACACTGAAGCTTTCTTT | CASSSLGPNTEAFF
- | TRBJ1-5 | - | TRBV19 | TGTGCCAGTAGTATAGATCAAGACAGAAATCAGCCCCAGCATTTT | CASSIDQDRNQPQHF
- | TRBJ2-6 | - | TRBV30 | TGTGCCTTGTCTCGGGGTTCTGGGGCCAACGTCCTGACTTTC | CALSRGSGANVLTF
TRBD1 | TRBJ2-7 | - | TRBV5-6 | TGTGCCAGCAGTGGGACAGGCCCCTACGAGCAGTACTTC | CASSGTGPYEQYF
TRBD1 | TRBJ2-7 | - | TRBV6-6 | TGTGCCAGCAGTTCCGGACAGGGCGAGCAGTACTTC | CASSSGQGEQYF
TRBD2 | TRBJ2-1 | once | TRBV7-8 | TGTGCCAGCATTTTGCCCCGGGGGGGGAGGAACTCCTACAATGAGCAGTTCTTC | CASILPRGGRNSYNEQFF
- | TRBJ2-7 | - | TRBV4-1 | TGCGCCAGCAGCCAATATGAGGTCTCCTACGAGCAGTACTTC | CASSQYEVSYEQYF
- | TRBJ2-7 | - | TRBV13 | TGTGCCAGCAGCTCGGAAGACGACAGGACCTACGAGCAGTACTTC | CASSSEDDRTYEQYF
- | TRBJ1-4 | - | TRBV4-1 | TGCGCCAGCAGCCCCAAAAAGATCCTGACAGCAACTAATGAAAAACTGTTTTTT | CASSPKKILTATNEKLFF
TRBD2 | TRBJ2-1 | - | TRBV7-6 | TGTGCCAGCAGCCCAACCTCGGGACTAGCGGGAGCCCTCAGCTCCTACAATGAGCAGTTCTTC | CASSPTSGLAGALSSYNEQFF
- | TRBJ2-7 | - | TRBV7-8 | TGTGCCAGCAGCTTAGATGGGGCTCCCGAGCAGTACTTC | CASSLDGAPEQYF
TRBD1 | TRBJ1-5 | - | TRBV27 | TGTGCCAGCAGTGCAGGGGGCCATCAGCCCCAGCATTTT | CASSAGGHQPQHF
TRBD1 | TRBJ2-1 | - | TRBV9 | TGTGCCAGCAGCGCCTCAGGACAGGGTGGGCGCACAAATGAGCAGTTCTTC | CASSASGQGGRTNEQFF
- | TRBJ2-1 | - | TRBV7-3 | TGTGCCAGCAGCTTAAGCCCCGGGTCTGGTAGCAATGAGCAGTTCTTC | CASSLSPGSGSNEQFF
TRBD1 | TRBJ1-1 | - | TRBV27 | TGTGCCAGCAGTACGGACAGGTCGGACACTGAAGCTTTCTTT | CASSTDRSDTEAFF
- | TRBJ1-4 | - | TRBV4-1 | TGCGCCAGCAGCGAGGGGGACGGAACTTTCGGTGAAAAACTGTTTTTT | CASSEGDGTFGEKLFF
TRBD2 | TRBJ2-1 | - | TRBV7-2 | TGTGCCAGCAGAATCGGGACTAGCGGCAATGAGCAGTTCTTC | CASRIGTSGNEQFF
- | TRBJ1-1 | - | TRBV13 | TGTGCCAGCAGCCTGTCGGGACACATGAACACTGAAGCTTTCTTT | CASSLSGHMNTEAFF
TRBD2 | TRBJ2-5 | - | TRBV12-5 | TGTGCTAGTGGTTCGGGCACTAGCGGGCTATCCCAAGAGACCCAGTACTTC | CASGSGTSGLSQETQYF
- | TRBJ2-1 | - | TRBV5-4 | TGTGCCAGCAGCCCCTGGAACAATGAGCAGTTCTTC | CASSPWNNEQFF
- | TRBJ2-7 | once | TRBV11-2 | TGTGCCAGCAGCTTACTTTCGTGGGCATCCCACGAGCAGTACTTC | CASSLLSWASHEQYF
- | TRBJ2-4 | - | TRBV29-1 | TGCAGCGTTGAAGACATTAGCTCCGTCAAAAACATTCAGTACTTC | CSVEDISSVKNIQYF
- | TRBJ1-5 | - | TRBV7-9 | TGTGCCAGCAGCTTATCGAGTAATCAGCCCCAGCATTTT | CASSLSSNQPQHF
- | TRBJ2-2 | - | TRBV29-1 | TGCAGCGTTCTGACGGGCACCGGGGAGCTGTTTTTT | CSVLTGTGELFF
TRBD2 | TRBJ2-1 | - | TRBV11-2 | TGTGCCAGCAGCTCGGTCCCTAGCGGGGACAATGAGCAGTTCTTC | CASSSVPSGDNEQFF
TRBD2 | TRBJ2-1 | - | TRBV7-9 | TGTGCCAGCAGCTTAGTACTAGCGGGTTTGGCGGAGCAGTTCTTC | CASSLVLAGLAEQFF
- | TRBJ2-7 | - | TRBV27 | TGTGCCAGCAGTCTAGTATTGAGGGGCCTAGTGGACGAGCAGTACTTC | CASSLVLRGLVDEQYF
- | TRBJ2-5 | - | TRBV10-2 | TGCGCCACCAGTGGGACGAGAGAGACCCAGTACTTC | CATSGTRETQYF
- | TRBJ1-2 | few | TRBV19 | TGTGCCAGTAGTCTTACGGATACCTATGGCTACACCTTC | CASSLTDTYGYTF
TRBD2 | TRBJ2-1 | - | TRBV28 | TGTGCCAGCAGTTCCGCCGAAGAGGGACTAGCAGTCAATGAGCAGTTCTTC | CASSSAEEGLAVNEQFF
- | TRBJ1-2 | - | TRBV5-6 | TGTGCCAGCAGCTCAGGGCCCCTGCTGGGTGGCTACACCTTC | CASSSGPLLGGYTF